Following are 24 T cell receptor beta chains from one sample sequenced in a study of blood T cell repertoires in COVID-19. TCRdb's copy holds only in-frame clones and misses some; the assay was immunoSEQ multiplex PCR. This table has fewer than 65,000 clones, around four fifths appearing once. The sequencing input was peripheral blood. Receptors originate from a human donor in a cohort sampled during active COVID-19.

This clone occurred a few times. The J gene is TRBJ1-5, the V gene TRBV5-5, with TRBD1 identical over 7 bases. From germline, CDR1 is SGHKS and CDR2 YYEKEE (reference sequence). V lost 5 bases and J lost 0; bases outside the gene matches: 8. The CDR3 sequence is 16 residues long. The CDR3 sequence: CASRRTGTDSNQPQHF. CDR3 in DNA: TGTGCCAGCAGAAGAACCGGGACAGATAGCAATCAGCCCCAGCATTTT.

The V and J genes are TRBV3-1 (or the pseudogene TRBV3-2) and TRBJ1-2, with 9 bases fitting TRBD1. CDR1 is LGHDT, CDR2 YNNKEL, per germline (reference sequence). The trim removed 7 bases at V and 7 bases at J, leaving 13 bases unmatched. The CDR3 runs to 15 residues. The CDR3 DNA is TGTGCCAGCAAACCTCTAACAGGGGGCAGGGGTGGCTACACCTTC. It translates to CASKPLTGGRGGYTF.

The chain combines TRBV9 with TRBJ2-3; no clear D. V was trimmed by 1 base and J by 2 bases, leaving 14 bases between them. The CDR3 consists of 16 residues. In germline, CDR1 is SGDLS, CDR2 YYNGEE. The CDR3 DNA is TGTGCCAGCAGCGTAATGTCCGGTCTGCCCACAGATACGCAGTATTTT. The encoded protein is CASSVMSGLPTDTQYF.

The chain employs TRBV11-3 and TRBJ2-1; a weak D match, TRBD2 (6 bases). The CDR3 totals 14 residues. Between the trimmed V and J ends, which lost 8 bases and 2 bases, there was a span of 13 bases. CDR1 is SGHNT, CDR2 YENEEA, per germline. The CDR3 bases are TGTGCCAGCTCGGCGCGGGGAACCTACAATGAGCAGTTCTTC. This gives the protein CASSARGTYNEQFF.

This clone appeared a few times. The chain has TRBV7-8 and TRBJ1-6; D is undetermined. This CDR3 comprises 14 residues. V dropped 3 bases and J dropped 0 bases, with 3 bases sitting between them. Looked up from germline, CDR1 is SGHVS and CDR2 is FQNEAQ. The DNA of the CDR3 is TGTGCCAGCAGCTTGCGCTCCTATAATTCACCCCTCCACTTT. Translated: CASSLRSYNSPLHF. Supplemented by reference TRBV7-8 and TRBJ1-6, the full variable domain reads GAGVSQSPRYKVAKRGQDVALRCDPISGHVSLFWYQQALGQGPEFLTYFQNEAQLDKSGLPSDRFFAERPEGSVSTLKIQRTQQEDSAVYLCASSLRSYNSPLHFGNGTRLTVT.

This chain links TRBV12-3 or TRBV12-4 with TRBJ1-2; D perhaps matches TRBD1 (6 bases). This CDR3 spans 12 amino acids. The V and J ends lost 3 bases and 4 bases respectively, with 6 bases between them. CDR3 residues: CASSLDSYGYTF. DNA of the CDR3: TGTGCCAGCAGTTTGGACAGCTATGGCTACACCTTC.

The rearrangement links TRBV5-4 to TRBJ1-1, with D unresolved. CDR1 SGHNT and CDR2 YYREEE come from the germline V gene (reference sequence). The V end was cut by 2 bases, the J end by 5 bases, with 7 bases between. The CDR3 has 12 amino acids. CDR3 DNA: TGTGCCAGCAGCTTCTCGGGAACTGAAGCTTTCTTT. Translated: CASSFSGTEAFF.

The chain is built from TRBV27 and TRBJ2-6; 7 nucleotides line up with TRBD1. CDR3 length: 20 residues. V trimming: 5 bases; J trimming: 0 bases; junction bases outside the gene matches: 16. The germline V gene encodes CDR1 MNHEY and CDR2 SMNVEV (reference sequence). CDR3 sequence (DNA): TGTGCCAGCAGTCAACAGACTCCGGGACAGCCTAACTCTGGGGCCAACGTCCTGACTTTC. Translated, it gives CASSQQTPGQPNSGANVLTF.

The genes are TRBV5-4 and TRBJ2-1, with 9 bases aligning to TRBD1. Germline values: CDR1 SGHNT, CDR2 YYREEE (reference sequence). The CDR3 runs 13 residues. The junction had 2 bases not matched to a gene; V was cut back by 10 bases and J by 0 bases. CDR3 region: CAVGQGSYNEQFF. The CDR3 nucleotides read TGTGCCGTGGGACAGGGCTCCTACAATGAGCAGTTCTTC.

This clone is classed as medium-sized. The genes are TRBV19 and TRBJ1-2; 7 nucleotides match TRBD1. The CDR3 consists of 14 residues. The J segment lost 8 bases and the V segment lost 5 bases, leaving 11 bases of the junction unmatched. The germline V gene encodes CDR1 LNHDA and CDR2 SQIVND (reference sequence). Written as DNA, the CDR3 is TGTGCCAGTAGTCTTAACGGCAGGGGGTTGGGCTACACCTTC. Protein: CASSLNGRGLGYTF.

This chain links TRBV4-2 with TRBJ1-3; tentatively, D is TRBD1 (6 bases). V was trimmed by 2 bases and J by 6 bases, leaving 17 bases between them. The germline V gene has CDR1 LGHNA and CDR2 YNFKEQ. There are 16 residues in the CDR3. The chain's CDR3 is CASSQQGRTKQNTIYF. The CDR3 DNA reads TGTGCCAGCAGCCAACAGGGGAGAACTAAACAAAACACCATATATTTT.

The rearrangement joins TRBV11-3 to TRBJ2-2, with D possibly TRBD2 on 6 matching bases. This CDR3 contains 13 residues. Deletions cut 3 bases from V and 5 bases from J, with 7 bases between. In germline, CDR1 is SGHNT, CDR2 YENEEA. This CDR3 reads CASSLGGTGELFF. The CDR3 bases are TGTGCCAGCAGCTTGGGGGGAACCGGGGAGCTGTTTTTT.

The CDR3 DNA sequence: TGTGCCAGCAGGACTAACGGACCGAACACTGAAGCTTTCTTT. Translation gives CASRTNGPNTEAFF. This chain links TRBV28 with TRBJ1-1, with D unclear. Germline V gene lookup returns CDR1 MDHEN and CDR2 SYDVKM. V lost 6 bases and J 1 base, leaving 12 bases between the germline ends. This CDR3 has 14 residues.

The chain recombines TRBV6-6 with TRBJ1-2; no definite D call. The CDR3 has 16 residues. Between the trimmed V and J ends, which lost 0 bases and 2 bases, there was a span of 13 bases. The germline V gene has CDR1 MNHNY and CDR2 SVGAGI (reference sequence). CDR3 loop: CASSYSRRGPNYGYTF. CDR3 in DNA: TGTGCCAGCAGTTACTCGAGGAGAGGGCCCAACTATGGCTACACCTTC.

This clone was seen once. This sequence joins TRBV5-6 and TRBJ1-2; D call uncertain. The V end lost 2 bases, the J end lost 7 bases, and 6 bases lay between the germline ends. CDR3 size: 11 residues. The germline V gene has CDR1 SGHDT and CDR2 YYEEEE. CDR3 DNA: TGTGCCAGCAGCTTAGAGGGTGGCTACACCTTC. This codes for CASSLEGGYTF.

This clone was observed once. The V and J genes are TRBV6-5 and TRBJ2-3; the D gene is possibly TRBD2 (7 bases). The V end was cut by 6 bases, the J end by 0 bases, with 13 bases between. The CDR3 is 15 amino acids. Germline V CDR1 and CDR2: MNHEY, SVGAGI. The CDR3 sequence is CASRLGGASTDTQYF. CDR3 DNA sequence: TGTGCCAGCAGGCTTGGGGGGGCTAGCACAGATACGCAGTATTTT.

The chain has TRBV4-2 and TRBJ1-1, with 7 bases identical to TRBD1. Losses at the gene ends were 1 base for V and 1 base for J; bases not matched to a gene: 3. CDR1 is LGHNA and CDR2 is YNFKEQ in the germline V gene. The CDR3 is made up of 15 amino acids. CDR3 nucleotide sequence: TGTGCCAGCAGCCAAGCTAGGGACAGGAACACTGAAGCTTTCTTT. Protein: CASSQARDRNTEAFF.

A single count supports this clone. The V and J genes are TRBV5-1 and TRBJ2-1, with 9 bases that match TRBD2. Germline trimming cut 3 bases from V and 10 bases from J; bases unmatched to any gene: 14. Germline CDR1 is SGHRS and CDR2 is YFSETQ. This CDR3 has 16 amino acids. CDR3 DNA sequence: TGCGCCAGCAGCTCTCTGGCCAGCGGGAGGAACCTAGAGCAGTTCTTC. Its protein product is CASSSLASGRNLEQFF.

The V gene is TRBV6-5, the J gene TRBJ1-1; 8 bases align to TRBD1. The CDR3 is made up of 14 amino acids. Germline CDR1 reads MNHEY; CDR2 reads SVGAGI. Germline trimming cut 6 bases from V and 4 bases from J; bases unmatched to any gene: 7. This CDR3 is CASRVTGGSTEAFF. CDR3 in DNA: TGTGCCAGCAGGGTCACAGGGGGAAGCACTGAAGCTTTCTTT.

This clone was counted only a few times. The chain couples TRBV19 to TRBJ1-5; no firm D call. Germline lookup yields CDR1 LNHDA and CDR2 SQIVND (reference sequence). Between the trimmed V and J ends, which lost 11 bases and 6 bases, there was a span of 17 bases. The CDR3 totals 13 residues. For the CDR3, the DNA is TGTGCCTCCATCCGGGGTGAAGGTCAGCCCCAGCATTTT. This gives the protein CASIRGEGQPQHF. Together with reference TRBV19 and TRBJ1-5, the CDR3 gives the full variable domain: DGGITQSPKYLFRKEGQNVTLSCEQNLNHDAMYWYRQDPGQGLRLIYYSQIVNDFQKGDIAEGYSVSREKKESFPLTVTSAQKNPTAFYLCASIRGEGQPQHFGDGTRLSIL.

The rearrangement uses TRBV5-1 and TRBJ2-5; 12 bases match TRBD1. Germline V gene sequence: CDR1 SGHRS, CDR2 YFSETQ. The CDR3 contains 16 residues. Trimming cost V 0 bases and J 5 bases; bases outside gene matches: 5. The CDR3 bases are TGCGCCAGCAGCTTGGTGGGACAGGGGGCTTGGGAGACCCAGTACTTC. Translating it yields CASSLVGQGAWETQYF. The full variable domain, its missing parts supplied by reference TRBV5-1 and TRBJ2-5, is KAGVTQTPRYLIKTRGQQVTLSCSPISGHRSVSWYQQTPGQGLQFLFEYFSETQRNKGNFPGRFSGRQFSNSRSEMNVSTLELGDSALYLCASSLVGQGAWETQYFGPGTRLLVL.

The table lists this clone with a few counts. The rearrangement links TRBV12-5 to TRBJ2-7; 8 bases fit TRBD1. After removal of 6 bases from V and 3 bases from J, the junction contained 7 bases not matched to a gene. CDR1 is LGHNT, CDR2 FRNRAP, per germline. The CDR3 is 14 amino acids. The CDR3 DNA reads TGTGCTAGTGGCCTTGGGACAGGACACTACGAGCAGTACTTC. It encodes CASGLGTGHYEQYF.

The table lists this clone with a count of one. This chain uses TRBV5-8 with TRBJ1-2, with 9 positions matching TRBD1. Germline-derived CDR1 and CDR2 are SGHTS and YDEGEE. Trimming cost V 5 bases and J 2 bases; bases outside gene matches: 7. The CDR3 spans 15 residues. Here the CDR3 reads CASSHTGGGNYGYTF. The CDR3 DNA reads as TGTGCCAGCAGTCATACAGGGGGCGGAAACTATGGCTACACCTTC. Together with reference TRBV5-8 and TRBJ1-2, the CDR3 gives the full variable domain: EAGVTQSPTHLIKTRGQQATLRCSPISGHTSVYWYQQALGLGLQFLLWYDEGEERNRGNFPPRFSGRQFPNYSSELNVNALELEDSALYLCASSHTGGGNYGYTFGSGTRLTVV.

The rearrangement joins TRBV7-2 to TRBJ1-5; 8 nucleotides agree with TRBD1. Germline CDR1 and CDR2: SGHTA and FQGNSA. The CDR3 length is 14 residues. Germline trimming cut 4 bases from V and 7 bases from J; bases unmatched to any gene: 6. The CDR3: CASSSDRGGQPQHF. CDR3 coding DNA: TGTGCCAGCAGCTCTGACAGGGGAGGACAGCCCCAGCATTTT.